This T cell receptor beta chain was documented in a study of OX40 agonist ivuxolimab in advanced cancers. General study findings and limits: More expanded clones were seen, on average, in CD8+ T cells than in CD4+.

As concerns this clone: The antigen is not known.

In germline, CDR1 is SGHVS, CDR2 FQNEAQ. V lost 4 bases and J lost 0, with 12 bases in between. This CDR3 is built from 15 residues. Measured with immunoSEQ multiplex PCR; TCRdb has only the in-frame clones, and not every one. The sample holds 13,000 to 15,000 clones, approximately 95% seen once. Patients were ineligible given autoimmune disease history or systemic immunosuppression. This sequence joins TRBV7-8 and TRBJ2-5, with D unclear. Sequenced material: CD4+ or CD8+ T cells sorted from blood, taken in a trial of the OX40 agonist ivuxolimab. The sequence came from an adult with an advanced solid tumor such as melanoma, head and neck, liver or kidney cancer. The chain's CDR3 is CASSSPVGYQETQYF. As DNA, the CDR3 is TGTGCCAGCAGCTCCCCCGTGGGGTACCAAGAGACCCAGTACTTC.